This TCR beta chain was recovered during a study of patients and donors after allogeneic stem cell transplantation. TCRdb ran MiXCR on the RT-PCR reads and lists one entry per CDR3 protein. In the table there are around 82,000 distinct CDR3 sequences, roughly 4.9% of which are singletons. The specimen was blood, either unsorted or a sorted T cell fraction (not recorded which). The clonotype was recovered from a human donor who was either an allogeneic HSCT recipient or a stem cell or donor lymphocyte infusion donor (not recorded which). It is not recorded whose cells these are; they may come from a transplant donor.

The CDR3 region is CASSADRGLAGANVLTF. The CDR3 DNA sequence: TGTGCCAGCAGTGCGGACAGGGGGCTTGCTGGGGCCAACGTCCTGACTTTC. The genes are TRBV2 and TRBJ2-6; the match to TRBD1 covers 11 bases. Germline CDR1 reads SNHLY; CDR2 reads FYNNEI. The CDR3 runs to 17 residues. The junction had 4 bases not matched to a gene; V was cut back by 4 bases and J by 2 bases.